This entry features one TCR beta chain sequence. Germline CDR1 DFQATT, CDR2 SNEGSKA (reference sequence). V was shortened by 7 bases and J by 8 bases, with 8 bases between the two germline ends. The CDR3 runs to 9 residues. The data were taken from a study of T cell changes during pregnancy in multiple sclerosis. Profiled with immunoSEQ multiplex PCR; TCRdb holds only in-frame clones, not every one. The table lists some 80,000 clones, nearly 95% of them singletons. The chain carries TRBV20-1 and TRBJ1-2; weak D call: TRBD1 (5 bases). This sequence was found in a female donor with multiple sclerosis, enrolled in a pregnancy study. Specimen: peripheral blood, collected in the second trimester of pregnancy. CDR3 protein: CSVRGGYTF. The DNA for the CDR3 is TGCAGTGTTCGGGGGGGCTACACCTTC.